What follows is one T cell receptor (beta chain) and its context. Its antigen is unidentified. This specimen belongs to a study of shared clonotypes between healthy human individuals. General study points: Non-shared clonotypes showed lower generation probabilities than clonotypes common to all four donors.

This CDR3 has 13 amino acids. Germline loops: CDR1 KGHSH, CDR2 LQKENI. V was trimmed by 5 bases and J by 4 bases, leaving 11 bases between them. Genomic DNA from each subset was divided evenly over several immunoSEQ plates. The input for sorted-subset replicate PCRs was approximately 190 ng DNA, about 29,000 T cell genomes. TCRdb's copy holds only in-frame clones and misses some; the assay was immunoSEQ multiplex PCR. Of about 2 million clones in the sample, 85% to 95% were seen once. The clonotype was recovered from a man younger than 35 in good health. Sequenced: naive CD4+ T cells sorted from blood. Subset reported: CD45RA+ positively selected. This chain uses TRBV18 with TRBJ1-1, with a weak D call TRBD1 (5 bases). The chain's CDR3 is CASSKSGPTEAFF. CDR3 in DNA: TGTGCCAGCTCAAAATCAGGGCCCACTGAAGCTTTCTTT.